This entry lists 12 T cell receptor beta chains sequenced from one sample in a study of T-cell memory formation after mild COVID-19. TCRdb recomputed calls from the 5' RACE reads with MiXCR, one row per CDR3 protein. The table lists 400,000 to 500,000 distinct CDR3 sequences, roughly 18% of them singletons. Material for sequencing was PBMCs or a T cell subset sorted from them (not recorded which). The receptors were sampled from a man younger than 35 who had mild COVID-19 (a few samples of this study predate the infection). Cell type and time point are not known.

This clonotype was detected a few times. V usage is TRBV7-2 and J usage is TRBJ2-3; D is unresolved. The germline V gene has CDR1 SGHTA and CDR2 FQGNSA. The CDR3 spans 15 residues. Trimming took off 5 bases at V and 5 bases at J, with 17 bases between the two ends. The chain's CDR3 is CASSIQYGLGDTQYF. In DNA form, the CDR3 reads TGTGCCAGCAGCATACAGTACGGGCTCGGAGATACGCAGTATTTT.

This clonotype has only a few counts. The V and J genes are TRBV20-1 and TRBJ2-3, with D possibly matching TRBD1 (6 bases). V was trimmed by 4 bases and J by 2 bases, leaving 13 bases between them. The CDR3 has 14 residues. Germline CDR1 is DFQATT and CDR2 is SNEGSKA (reference sequence). CDR3: CSANLQGVTDTQYF. In nucleotides, the CDR3 is TGCAGTGCTAATCTACAGGGCGTCACAGATACGCAGTATTTT.

This clonotype was observed a handful of times. The chain joins TRBV18 to TRBJ2-7; no clear D gene. Trimming removed 6 bases from V and 0 bases from J, with 18 bases in between. This CDR3 has 16 amino acids. Germline V gives CDR1 KGHSH, CDR2 LQKENI. CDR3 DNA: TGTGCCAGCTCGCAGTTAGGGCCTCCAGGCTCCTACGAGCAGTACTTC. It encodes CASSQLGPPGSYEQYF.

This clonotype was seen more than once but under ten times. The V call is TRBV5-1, the J call TRBJ1-2, with a weak D call TRBD1 (6 bases). The germline V gene encodes CDR1 SGHRS and CDR2 YFSETQ. V dropped 0 bases and J dropped 3 bases, with 12 bases sitting between them. The CDR3 is 15 amino acids. CDR3 sequence: CASSLGQEGYYGYTF. The CDR3 nucleotides read TGCGCCAGCAGCTTGGGACAGGAGGGTTACTATGGCTACACCTTC. Based on the CDR3 plus reference TRBV5-1 and TRBJ1-2, the full variable domain is KAGVTQTPRYLIKTRGQQVTLSCSPISGHRSVSWYQQTPGQGLQFLFEYFSETQRNKGNFPGRFSGRQFSNSRSEMNVSTLELGDSALYLCASSLGQEGYYGYTFGSGTRLTVV.

This clonotype turned up a few times. The chain employs TRBV2 and TRBJ2-7; possibly TRBD2 for D (5 bases). Trimming removed 6 bases at V and 4 bases at J, with 19 bases between. The CDR3 length is 15 residues. Germline CDR1 is SNHLY and CDR2 is FYNNEI. The DNA for the CDR3 is TGTGCCAGCAGCCTCGGTGTCTCGGAGGCGTACGAGCAGTACTTC. It is translated as CASSLGVSEAYEQYF.

This clonotype occurred a few times. This chain uses TRBV4-3 with TRBJ2-3; D is ambiguous. The CDR3 contains 15 residues. The V gene's germline CDR1 is LGHNA and CDR2 YSLEER. V dropped 3 bases and J dropped 5 bases, with 15 bases sitting between them. CDR3 bases: TGCGCCAGCAGCCAGGTACGTCGCCTCGGAGATACGCAGTATTTT. Encoded protein: CASSQVRRLGDTQYF.

This clonotype has only a few counts. The chain carries TRBV7-9 and TRBJ2-7; D is unresolved. This CDR3 has 14 residues. Trimming cost V 1 base and J 7 bases, with 14 bases left between them. Germline CDR1 and CDR2: SEHNR and FQNEAQ (reference sequence). The CDR3 DNA sequence: TGTGCCAGCAGCTTAGAGTCAGGTCGCAGAGAGCAGTACTTC. Its translation is CASSLESGRREQYF.

This clonotype has more than one count but fewer than ten. This chain links TRBV13 with TRBJ2-4; 10 bases align to TRBD1. This CDR3 contains 18 residues. V was clipped by 4 bases and J by 0 bases; unmatched bases: 9. Germline values: CDR1 PRHDT, CDR2 FYEKMQ (reference sequence). The CDR3 loop reads CASSSDRGGSIAKNIQYF. The CDR3 DNA reads as TGTGCCAGCAGCTCGGACAGGGGGGGAAGTATAGCCAAAAACATTCAGTACTTC.

This clonotype was detected only a few times. The V gene is TRBV12-3 or TRBV12-4, the J gene TRBJ1-2, with D maybe TRBD1 (5 bases). Between the trimmed V and J ends, which lost 3 bases and 2 bases, there was a span of 16 bases. The CDR3 length is 16 residues. In nucleotides, the CDR3 is TGTGCCAGCAGTTTGAAAATGGGGGGAATCAACTATGGCTACACCTTC. This codes for CASSLKMGGINYGYTF.

CDR3 in DNA: TGTGCCAGCAGCTTATACGGCGGGCTACAGTTCTTC. This translates into CASSLYGGLQFF. V and J are TRBV11-1 and TRBJ2-1, with a weak D call TRBD2 (5 bases). Trimming took 2 bases from V and 13 from J, leaving 12 bases between them. The germline gives CDR1 SGHAT, CDR2 FQDESV (reference sequence). The CDR3 loop spans 12 amino acids.

There are a few counts of this clonotype. This rearrangement joins TRBV14 to TRBJ2-1, with no clear D. The CDR3 covers 12 residues. CDR1 is SGHDN and CDR2 is FVKESK in the germline V gene. The V end was cut by 4 bases, the J end by 7 bases, with 8 bases between. The CDR3 protein is CASSLTMNEQFF. The CDR3 DNA reads TGTGCCAGCAGCCTCACAATGAATGAGCAGTTCTTC.

This clonotype was seen repeatedly, ten times or more. The CDR3 bases are TGTGCCAGCAGCGGACACAGCATTAACTATGGCTACACCTTC. Its translation is CASSGHSINYGYTF. This rearrangement joins TRBV28 to TRBJ1-2, with D possibly being TRBD1 (5 bases). Germline V gene lookup returns CDR1 MDHEN and CDR2 SYDVKM. The CDR3 runs to 14 residues. Trimming removed 6 bases at V and 1 base at J, with 12 bases between.